The 20 T cell receptor beta chains presented below share a single source sample, sequenced in a study of blood T cell repertoires in COVID-19. The method was immunoSEQ multiplex PCR; TCRdb's version includes in-frame clones alone and lacks a portion of them. The sample shows around 300,000 clones, more than 75% of them seen only once. The sequencing sample was made of PBMCs or T cells enriched from blood (not recorded which). Receptor source: a young woman who had recovered from COVID-19.

This clone was recorded only once. Other DNA sequences in the same sample also yield this CDR3. The rearrangement uses TRBV19 and TRBJ1-3; no clear D. The CDR3 is 13 residues long. V lost 2 bases, J lost 0 bases, and 2 bases lay in between. Germline V gene lookup returns CDR1 LNHDA and CDR2 SQIVND (reference sequence). The CDR3 loop is CASSIRSGNTIYF. The CDR3 DNA follows: TGTGCCAGTAGTATACGCTCTGGAAACACCATATATTTT.

The gene calls are TRBV28 and TRBJ1-6, with 8 positions matching TRBD1. CDR1 is MDHEN and CDR2 is SYDVKM in the germline V gene. The ends lost 6 bases at V and 0 bases at J; junction bases unmatched: 7. CDR3 size: 17 residues. This chain's CDR3 is CASSWDRKNSYNSPLHF. CDR3 nucleotide sequence: TGTGCCAGCAGCTGGGACAGGAAAAACTCCTATAATTCACCCCTCCACTTT. The full variable domain, its missing parts supplied by reference TRBV28 and TRBJ1-6, is DVKVTQSSRYLVKRTGEKVFLECVQDMDHENMFWYRQDPGLGLRLIYFSYDVKMKEKGDIPEGYSVSREKKERFSLILESASTNQTSMYLCASSWDRKNSYNSPLHFGNGTRLTVT.

The chain has TRBV18 and TRBJ1-1; TRBD1 aligns across 9 bases. The CDR3 runs to 15 residues. Germline V gene sequence: CDR1 KGHSH, CDR2 LQKENI. V shed 2 bases and J 4 bases; nucleotides not matched to a gene: 5. The CDR3 DNA sequence: TGTGCCAGCTCACCAGAACAGGGGGCGGGCACTGAAGCTTTCTTT. It translates to CASSPEQGAGTEAFF. Looking up the rest from reference TRBV18 and TRBJ1-1 gives the full variable domain: NAGVMQNPRHLVRRRGQEARLRCSPMKGHSHVYWYRQLPEEGLKFMVYLQKENIIDESGMPKERFSAEFPKEGPSILRIQQVVRGDSAAYFCASSPEQGAGTEAFFGQGTRLTVV.

The chain links TRBV28 to TRBJ2-3, with TRBD1 as a possible D gene (6 bases). The CDR3 totals 13 residues. The germline V and J ends were trimmed by 10 bases and 0 bases, with 11 bases remaining between them. CDR1 and CDR2 (germline): MDHEN, SYDVKM. This chain's CDR3 is CATLDRSTDTQYF. The CDR3 region has the DNA TGTGCCACCCTAGACAGGAGCACAGATACGCAGTATTTT.

Here the CDR3 reads CASSYDRWSGNTIYF. In nucleotides, the CDR3 is TGTGCCAGCAGTTACGACAGGTGGAGCGGAAACACCATATATTTT. The chain uses TRBV6-2 or TRBV6-3 and TRBJ1-3; the D gene is possibly TRBD1 (6 bases). This CDR3 spans 15 amino acids. Deletions cut 2 bases from V and 4 bases from J, with 12 bases between. Germline-derived CDR1 and CDR2 are MNHEY and SVGEGT.

The gene calls are TRBV19 and TRBJ1-2; 10 bases agree with TRBD1. V lost 10 bases to trimming and J lost 7 bases; unmatched junction nucleotides: 9. This CDR3 has 13 amino acids. Looked up from germline, CDR1 is LNHDA and CDR2 is SQIVND (reference sequence). CDR3 sequence reads: CATSRDRGTGYTF. In nucleotides, the CDR3 is TGTGCCACCAGCCGGGACAGGGGAACTGGCTACACCTTC.

V and J are TRBV3-1 (or the pseudogene TRBV3-2) and TRBJ1-5; 8 bases align to TRBD1. The CDR3 has 14 residues. J was trimmed by 9 bases and V by 6 bases; bases with no gene match: 10. Germline CDR1 reads LGHDT; CDR2 reads YNNKEL (reference sequence). The CDR3, as DNA: TGTGCCAGCAGTCAAACAGGGGGAAGTGGGCCCCAGCATTTT. Protein product: CASSQTGGSGPQHF.

V usage is TRBV27 and J usage is TRBJ2-5, with D maybe TRBD2 (5 bases). The CDR3 runs 14 residues. Trimming removed 3 bases from V and 5 bases from J, with 13 bases in between. Per germline, CDR1 MNHEY and CDR2 SMNVEV (reference sequence). The CDR3 reads CASSLNPSSETQYF. DNA for the CDR3: TGTGCCAGCAGTTTGAACCCTAGCTCGGAGACCCAGTACTTC.

The J gene is TRBJ1-3, the V gene TRBV5-1; D may be TRBD1 (6 bases). The CDR3 loop spans 15 amino acids. V shed 4 bases and J shed 0 bases, with 11 bases lying between them. Germline V gene sequence: CDR1 SGHRS, CDR2 YFSETQ. As DNA, the CDR3 is TGCGCCAGCAGCGAGGGGACATACTCTGGAAACACCATATATTTT. This codes for CASSEGTYSGNTIYF.

Only one count was recorded for this clone. The chain has TRBV7-9 and TRBJ2-1; no reliable D call. CDR1 is SEHNR, CDR2 FQNEAQ, per germline (reference sequence). The CDR3 runs 13 residues. The ends were cut back, 2 bases at V and 6 bases at J, with 8 bases in the middle. The DNA for the CDR3 is TGTGCCAGCAGCTTAACGACTCGCAATGAGCAGTTCTTC. The encoded protein is CASSLTTRNEQFF.

The chain combines TRBV28 with TRBJ1-2; 8 nucleotides agree with TRBD1. Germline V gene sequence: CDR1 MDHEN, CDR2 SYDVKM. Trimming at V came to 6 bases and at J to 4 bases, leaving 10 bases not matched to a gene. The CDR3 is 15 amino acids. As DNA, the CDR3 is TGTGCCAGCAGCCGCAGGGGGCAGGGCGGCTATGGCTACACCTTC. Its translation is CASSRRGQGGYGYTF.

This sequence joins TRBV7-2 and TRBJ1-6; 7 bases match TRBD1. CDR3 length: 13 residues. CDR1 is SGHTA, CDR2 FQGNSA, per germline. V was clipped by 4 bases and J by 13 bases; unmatched bases: 7. The CDR3 spells CASSSETGRPLHF. Here the CDR3 DNA reads TGTGCCAGCAGCTCCGAGACAGGGAGGCCCCTCCACTTT.

The V call is TRBV28, the J call TRBJ2-7, with a possible D match to TRBD1 (6 bases). Germline-derived CDR1 and CDR2 are MDHEN and SYDVKM. V gave up 6 bases and J gave up 2 bases, with 20 bases separating them. The CDR3 spans 16 residues. In nucleotides, the CDR3 is TGTGCCAGCAGCCCCCTTTTACAGGGTCCACCCTACGAGCAGTACTTC. Translation gives CASSPLLQGPPYEQYF.

This rearrangement joins TRBV19 to TRBJ1-1; TRBD1 matches at 10 bases. V dropped 4 bases and J dropped 3; count of bases not matched to a gene: 5. The CDR3 is 15 residues long. The germline CDR1 and CDR2 sequences are LNHDA and SQIVND (reference sequence). The CDR3, as DNA: TGTGCCAGTAGTAGCGGACAGGGGGAATACACTGAAGCTTTCTTT. It encodes CASSSGQGEYTEAFF.

This chain joins TRBV6-5 and TRBJ1-1; D ambiguous. Trimming left V 7 bases short and J 0 bases short, with 12 bases between. CDR1 MNHEY and CDR2 SVGAGI come from the germline V gene. The CDR3 has 14 amino acids. The CDR3 sequence is CASTAGRLNTEAFF. The CDR3 bases are TGTGCCAGCACCGCAGGTCGGCTGAACACTGAAGCTTTCTTT.

This clone was recorded only once. The V gene is TRBV27, the J gene TRBJ2-2; 7 nucleotides line up with TRBD1. The CDR3 is made up of 15 amino acids. Looked up from germline, CDR1 is MNHEY and CDR2 is SMNVEV (reference sequence). Trimming took 5 bases from V and 6 from J; bases not matched to a gene: 9. The CDR3 bases are TGTGCCAGCAGTCCCCTGGGACAGTTCCCCGGGGAGCTGTTTTTT. Its translation: CASSPLGQFPGELFF.

The chain couples TRBV18 to TRBJ2-2; D call uncertain. V gave up 2 bases and J gave up 0 bases, with 4 bases separating them. Germline V gene data show CDR1 as KGHSH and CDR2 as LQKENI. The CDR3 has 14 residues. The chain's CDR3 is CASSPTANTGELFF. The CDR3 region has the DNA TGTGCCAGCTCACCAACAGCGAACACCGGGGAGCTGTTTTTT. The whole variable domain, remainder taken from reference TRBV18 and TRBJ2-2, is NAGVMQNPRHLVRRRGQEARLRCSPMKGHSHVYWYRQLPEEGLKFMVYLQKENIIDESGMPKERFSAEFPKEGPSILRIQQVVRGDSAAYFCASSPTANTGELFFGEGSRLTVL.

The V call is TRBV29-1, the J call TRBJ2-6; D not resolved. The CDR3 runs 14 residues. Looked up from germline, CDR1 is SQVTM and CDR2 is ANQGSEA. V was pared by 4 bases and J by 0 bases, with 7 bases between. The CDR3 region is CSVGRSSGANVLTF. CDR3 nucleotides: TGCAGCGTTGGCAGGTCCTCTGGGGCCAACGTCCTGACTTTC.

This sequence joins TRBV7-2 and TRBJ1-5; tentatively, D is TRBD1 (5 bases). V was shortened by 2 bases and J by 2 bases, with 13 bases between the two germline ends. CDR1 and CDR2 from the germline V gene are SGHTA and FQGNSA. The CDR3 runs 16 residues. CDR3 sequence reads: CASSLTGDEGNQPQHF. CDR3 nucleotide sequence: TGTGCCAGCAGCTTAACGGGGGATGAGGGCAATCAGCCCCAGCATTTT.

This rearrangement joins TRBV2 to TRBJ2-1; possibly TRBD1 for D (6 bases). The CDR3 has 15 residues. V gave up 5 bases and J gave up 4 bases, with 15 bases separating them. Looked up from germline, CDR1 is SNHLY and CDR2 is FYNNEI. The CDR3, as DNA: TGTGCCAGCAGTTCCCAACCCCAGGGGTACAATGAGCAGTTCTTC. Encoded protein: CASSSQPQGYNEQFF.